This T cell receptor (beta chain) was recovered during a study of OX40 agonist ivuxolimab in advanced cancers. Study summary: The patients received agonistic anti-OX40 (CD134) antibody ivuxolimab. Therapy given before enrollment (anti-PD-1, anti-PD-L1 or anti-CTLA-4) was allowed, and 40% to 45% had some.

The germline CDR1 and CDR2 sequences are MNHEY and SVGAGI. CDR3 length equals 12 residues. With 6 bases removed from V and 5 bases from J, the gap between germline ends came to 7 bases. The protocol was immunoSEQ multiplex PCR, while the TCRdb copy is restricted to in-frame clones and leaves out a portion. The sample records about 64,000 clones, just under 85% being singletons. Specimen: CD4+ or CD8+ T cells sorted from blood, collected in a trial of the OX40 agonist ivuxolimab. This clonotype originated in an adult with an advanced solid tumor such as melanoma, head and neck, liver or kidney cancer. The gene calls are TRBV6-5 and TRBJ2-2, with unresolved D. The DNA for the CDR3 is TGTGCCAGCAGGAGATCGACCGGGGAGCTGTTTTTT. Encoded protein: CASRRSTGELFF.